Reported below is one T cell receptor beta chain. This entry belongs to a study of blood T cell repertoires in COVID-19. Under the authors' procedure: For nucleated cells, counts were estimated from reference gene primer amplification. Sequencing used immunoSEQ multiplex PCR; TCRdb keeps in-frame clones, though not all of them. The V and J calls and clone size are taken from that table; D and trimming were inferred from the DNA. This table has tens of thousands of clones, approximately 79% appearing once. Germline V gene sequence: CDR1 SGHRS, CDR2 YFSETQ. This CDR3 region has 16 residues. Trimming shortened V by 0 bases and J by 3 bases, and 16 bases separated the two germline ends.

V and J are TRBV5-1 and TRBJ2-7; a possible D gene is TRBD2 (5 bases). Material: peripheral blood. This sequence was found in a man between 65 and 79 years old with COVID-19, enrolled during active disease. CDR3 in DNA: TGCGCCAGCAGCTTGGGCGGTACTAGTGGGGACTACGAGCAGTACTTC. This translates into CASSLGGTSGDYEQYF.